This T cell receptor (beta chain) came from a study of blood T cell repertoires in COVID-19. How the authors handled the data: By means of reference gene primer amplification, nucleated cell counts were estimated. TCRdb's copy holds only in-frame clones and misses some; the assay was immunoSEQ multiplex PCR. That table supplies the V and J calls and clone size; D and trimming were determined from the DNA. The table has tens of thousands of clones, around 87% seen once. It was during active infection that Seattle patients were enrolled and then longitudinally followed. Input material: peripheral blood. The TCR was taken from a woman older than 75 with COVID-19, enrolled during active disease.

CDR3 nucleotides: TGTGCCAGCAGTTTATACGGGGGGCATGCAGATACGCAGTATTTT. This codes for CASSLYGGHADTQYF. The V and J genes are TRBV27 and TRBJ2-3, with a tentative D call TRBD2 (7 bases). The CDR3 contains 15 residues. V gave up 1 base and J gave up 4 bases, with 12 bases separating them. CDR1 and CDR2 from the germline V gene are MNHEY and SMNVEV (reference sequence).